The present TCR beta chain was sequenced within a study of cytomegalovirus exposure and HLA in healthy donors. Findings and caveats of the study: HLA restriction was apparent for most CMV-associated TCR beta chains in a later analysis.

V lost 0 bases to trimming and J lost 3 bases, with 16 bases between them. This CDR3 is built from 17 residues. Germline values: CDR1 SGDLS, CDR2 YYNGEE. Points on this clone: No antigen is known for it.

Vbeta (60) and Jbeta (13) primers were used in the PCR. Assay: immunoSEQ multiplex PCR; the TCRdb copy retains only in-frame clones and omits some. This sample has about 140,000 clones, with 75% to 80% found just once. Specimen: PBMCs. The sequence was obtained from a man between 18 and 35 years old in good health and CMV-seronegative. The rearrangement joins TRBV9 to TRBJ2-1, with D tentatively TRBD1 (6 bases). CDR3: CASSVDLGHSHYNEQFF. The DNA for the CDR3 is TGTGCCAGCAGCGTAGATTTGGGACATTCCCACTACAATGAGCAGTTCTTC. Using reference TRBV9 and TRBJ2-1 for the parts outside the CDR3, the full variable domain is DSGVTQTPKHLITATGQRVTLRCSPRSGDLSVYWYQQSLDQGLQFLIQYYNGEERAKGNILERFSAQQFPDLHSELNLSSLELGDSALYFCASSVDLGHSHYNEQFFGPGTRLTVL.